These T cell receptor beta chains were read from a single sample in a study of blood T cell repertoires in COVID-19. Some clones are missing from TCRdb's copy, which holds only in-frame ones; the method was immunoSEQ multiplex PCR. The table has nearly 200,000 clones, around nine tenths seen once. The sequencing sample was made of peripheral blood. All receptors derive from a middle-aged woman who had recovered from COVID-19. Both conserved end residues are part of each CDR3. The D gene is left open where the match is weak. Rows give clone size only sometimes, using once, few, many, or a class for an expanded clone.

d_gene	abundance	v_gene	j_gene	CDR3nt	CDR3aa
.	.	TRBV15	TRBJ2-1	TGTGCCACTACGCCGGGACTTACCAATGAGCAGTTCTTC	CATTPGLTNEQFF
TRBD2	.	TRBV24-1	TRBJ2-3	TGTGCCACCAGTGATAGCCTAGCGGGAGGCACAGATACGCAGTATTTT	CATSDSLAGGTDTQYF
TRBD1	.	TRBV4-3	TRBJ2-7	TGCGCCAGCAGCCGGGAGACAGGGGGGATCTACGAGCAGTACTTC	CASSRETGGIYEQYF
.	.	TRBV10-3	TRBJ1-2	TGTGCCATCAGTGGTCAGGACAGCGATGGCTACACCTTC	CAISGQDSDGYTF
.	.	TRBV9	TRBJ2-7	TGTGCCAGCAGCGTAGATCCGGGTTTGGCCTACGAGCAGTACTTC	CASSVDPGLAYEQYF
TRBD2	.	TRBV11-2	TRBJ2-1	TGTGCCAGCAGCTTAGGGAGGGGAGGGTACAATGAGCAGTTCTTC	CASSLGRGGYNEQFF
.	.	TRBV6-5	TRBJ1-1	TGTGCCAGCAGTTACTCCCAGGGTAGTACTGAAGCTTTCTTT	CASSYSQGSTEAFF
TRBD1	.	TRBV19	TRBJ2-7	TGTGCCAGTAGACCGCCGGGACAGGGCCACGAGCAGTACTTC	CASRPPGQGHEQYF
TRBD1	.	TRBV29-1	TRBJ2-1	TGCAGCGTGGGGGACAGCAGCATTTACAATGAGCAGTTCTTC	CSVGDSSIYNEQFF
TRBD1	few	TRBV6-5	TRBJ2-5	TGTGCCAGCACGACAGGGGCACTCCAAGAGACCCAGTACTTC	CASTTGALQETQYF
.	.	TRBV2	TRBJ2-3	TGTGCCAGCAGTGAAGGCAGGGTGAGCACAGATACGCAGTATTTT	CASSEGRVSTDTQYF
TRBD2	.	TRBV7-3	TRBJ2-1	TGTGCCAGCAGCTTAGCCCTAGCGGGAGATTACAATGAGCAGTTCTTC	CASSLALAGDYNEQFF
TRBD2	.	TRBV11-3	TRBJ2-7	TGTGCCAGCAGCCCTAGCACTAGCGGGATCCACGAGCAGTACTTC	CASSPSTSGIHEQYF
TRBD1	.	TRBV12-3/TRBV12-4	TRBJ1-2	TGTGCCAGCAGTTTAACAGGGGAATATGGCTACACCTTC	CASSLTGEYGYTF
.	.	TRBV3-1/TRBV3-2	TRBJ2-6	TGTGCCAGCAGCCAAGAACGAGGTCGGGGTGCCAACGTCCTGACTTTC	CASSQERGRGANVLTF
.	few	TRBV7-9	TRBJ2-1	TGTGCCAGCAGCAGCGGGTTGGGCTCCTACAATGAGCAGTTCTTC	CASSSGLGSYNEQFF
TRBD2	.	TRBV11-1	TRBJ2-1	TGTGCCAGCAGCTTATCGGGGGGTGAGCAGTTCTTC	CASSLSGGEQFF
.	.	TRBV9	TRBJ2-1	TGTGCCAGCAGCGTAAACTACTACAATGAGCAGTTCTTC	CASSVNYYNEQFF
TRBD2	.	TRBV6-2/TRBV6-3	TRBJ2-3	TGTGCCAGCAGTTACTCGACCCTAGCGGGACTCGTGGTGACAGATACGCAGTATTTT	CASSYSTLAGLVVTDTQYF
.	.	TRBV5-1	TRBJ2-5	TGCGCCAGCAGCTTGGTCCTAGGGACGGGGGAAGAGACCCAGTACTTC	CASSLVLGTGEETQYF
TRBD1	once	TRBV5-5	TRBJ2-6	TGTGCCAGCAACAGCGACAGGGGCGTATCGGGGGCCAACGTCCTGACTTTC	CASNSDRGVSGANVLTF
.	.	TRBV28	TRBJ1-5	TGTGCCAGCAGTCCCGGGGGACGGGTTGATCAGCCCCAGCATTTT	CASSPGGRVDQPQHF
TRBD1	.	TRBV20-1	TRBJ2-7	TGCAGTGCGAGGCAGGGGGACGAGCAGTACTTC	CSARQGDEQYF
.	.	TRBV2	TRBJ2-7	TGTGCCAGCAGGGGGGCCTCCTCCGGGCAGTACTTC	CASRGASSGQYF
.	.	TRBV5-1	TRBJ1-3	TGCGCCAGCAGCTTGGCCGGTACAGTCGCTGGAAACACCATATATTTT	CASSLAGTVAGNTIYF
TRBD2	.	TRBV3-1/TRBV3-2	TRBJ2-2	TGTGCCAGCAGCCTCTTACCGGGACTAGCGGCGAACACCGGGGAGCTGTTTTTT	CASSLLPGLAANTGELFF
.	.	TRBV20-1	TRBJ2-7	TGCAGTGCTAGTCGCGATCCCCGGGGGGAGCAGTACTTC	CSASRDPRGEQYF
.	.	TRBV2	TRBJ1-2	TGTGCCAGCAGTGTGTGGCAGACAGATGGCTACACCTTC	CASSVWQTDGYTF